The clone carrying this T cell receptor (beta chain) occurred once. Repertoires were generated with immunoSEQ multiplex PCR, while TCRdb's copy carries only in-frame clones and drops some. The table includes 190,000 or so clones, 70% to 90% detected once. This record belongs to a study of blood T cell repertoires in COVID-19. Turning to the study itself: Italy, Spain and the United States were the sources of the convalescent and acute COVID-19 samples.

Per germline, CDR1 SEHNR and CDR2 FQNEAQ (reference sequence). V trimming: 5 bases; J trimming: 4 bases; junction bases outside the gene matches: 7. There are 16 residues in the CDR3. The sequenced material came from peripheral blood. This TCR derives from a woman aged 25-40 years with active or convalescent COVID-19. The V gene is TRBV7-9, the J gene TRBJ2-1; TRBD1 aligns across 11 bases. CDR3 in amino acids: CASSAGQGAVYNEQFF. CDR3 nucleotides: TGTGCCAGCAGCGCCGGACAGGGGGCGGTTTACAATGAGCAGTTCTTC.